The TCR beta chain under discussion was sequenced for a study of regulatory T cells. Regarding the study as a whole: Hydrophobic residues at CDR3 positions 6 and 7 were enriched in conventional CD4+ T cells of CD3G-deficient patients. Patient repertoires had restricted TRB V-J pairs and skewed V and J usage, most in Tregs.

From germline, CDR1 is KGHSH and CDR2 LQKENI. Unmatched junction bases numbered 13, after V lost 3 bases and J lost 6 bases. The CDR3 totals 17 residues. To note about this clone: Its antigen is not known.

Primers: 52 TRBV forward and 13 TRBJ reverse. Assay: immunoSEQ multiplex PCR; the TCRdb copy retains only in-frame clones and omits some. The table includes tens of thousands of clones, over 90% detected once. Autoimmunity was present in every CD3G-deficient patient, worse in two. CD4+ cells were sorted into CD25-high CD127-low regulatory cells and CD25-low CD127-high conventional cells. The chain carries TRBV18 and TRBJ2-2; 7 bases map to TRBD1. This TCR was recovered from a child aged 2-9 years with CD3G deficiency. Sequences were obtained from conventional CD4+ T cells sorted from blood. CDR3: CASSPMQPRQGAGELFF. The CDR3, as DNA: TGTGCCAGCTCACCGATGCAACCGCGACAGGGTGCCGGGGAGCTGTTTTTT.